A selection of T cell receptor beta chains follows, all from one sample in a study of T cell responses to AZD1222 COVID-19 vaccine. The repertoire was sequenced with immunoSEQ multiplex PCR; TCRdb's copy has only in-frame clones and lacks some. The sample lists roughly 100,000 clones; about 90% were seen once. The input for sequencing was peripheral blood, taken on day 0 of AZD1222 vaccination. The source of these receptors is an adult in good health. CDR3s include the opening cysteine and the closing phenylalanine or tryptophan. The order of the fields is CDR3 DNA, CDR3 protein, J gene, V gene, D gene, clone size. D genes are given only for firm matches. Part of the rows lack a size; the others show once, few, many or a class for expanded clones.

CDR3 DNA: TGTGCCAGCAGTTTTGCTTACAATGAGCAGTTCTTC
CDR3 protein: CASSFAYNEQFF
J gene: TRBJ2-1
V gene: TRBV12-3/TRBV12-4
D gene: .
clone size: .

CDR3 DNA: TGTGCCAGCAGCTTAGACGGGACAGGGAGCACAGATACGCAGTATTTT
CDR3 protein: CASSLDGTGSTDTQYF
J gene: TRBJ2-3
V gene: TRBV7-9
D gene: TRBD1
clone size: .

CDR3 DNA: TGTGCCAGCACAAGAGACTCCTACGAGCAGTACTTC
CDR3 protein: CASTRDSYEQYF
J gene: TRBJ2-7
V gene: TRBV6-6
D gene: .
clone size: .

CDR3 DNA: TGTGCCAGCAGCTTGGGGGGAATTAGCAATGAGCAGTTCTTC
CDR3 protein: CASSLGGISNEQFF
J gene: TRBJ2-1
V gene: TRBV3-1/TRBV3-2
D gene: .
clone size: .

CDR3 DNA: TGCGCCAGCAGCTTAATGGGGGCCGTTAATGAAAAACTGTTTTTT
CDR3 protein: CASSLMGAVNEKLFF
J gene: TRBJ1-4
V gene: TRBV5-1
D gene: .
clone size: few

CDR3 DNA: TGTGCCAGCAGTGAATTATGGGGGAACGAGCAGTTCTTC
CDR3 protein: CASSELWGNEQFF
J gene: TRBJ2-1
V gene: TRBV25-1
D gene: .
clone size: .

CDR3 DNA: TGTGCCAGCAGCGGCGGGACAGTGGCTGGCTACACCTTC
CDR3 protein: CASSGGTVAGYTF
J gene: TRBJ1-2
V gene: TRBV12-3/TRBV12-4
D gene: TRBD1
clone size: .

CDR3 DNA: TGTGCCAGTAGTGTCAACAGGGGCGATGAGCAGTTCTTC
CDR3 protein: CASSVNRGDEQFF
J gene: TRBJ2-1
V gene: TRBV19
D gene: TRBD1
clone size: once

CDR3 DNA: TGTGCCAGCAGTTTCTCCCCGGACAGCACAGATACGCAGTATTTT
CDR3 protein: CASSFSPDSTDTQYF
J gene: TRBJ2-3
V gene: TRBV27
D gene: .
clone size: .

CDR3 DNA: TGTGCCAGCAGTTACTCAAGACCCCCGGGACAGGGGATTATTCGGGGCTACACCTTC
CDR3 protein: CASSYSRPPGQGIIRGYTF
J gene: TRBJ1-2
V gene: TRBV6-2/TRBV6-3
D gene: TRBD1
clone size: .

CDR3 DNA: TGTGCCAGTAGTGGGCAGCAGAACACTGAAGCTTTCTTT
CDR3 protein: CASSGQQNTEAFF
J gene: TRBJ1-1
V gene: TRBV19
D gene: .
clone size: .

CDR3 DNA: TGTGCCAGCCACGTTGACAGACAGGCAACTAATGAAAAACTGTTTTTT
CDR3 protein: CASHVDRQATNEKLFF
J gene: TRBJ1-4
V gene: TRBV2
D gene: .
clone size: .

CDR3 DNA: TGTGCCAGTAGATCTTGGACAGGATACACCGGGGAGCTGTTTTTT
CDR3 protein: CASRSWTGYTGELFF
J gene: TRBJ2-2
V gene: TRBV19
D gene: TRBD1
clone size: .

CDR3 DNA: TGTGCCAGCAGCGTCCCCCCCTACAATGAGCAGTTCTTC
CDR3 protein: CASSVPPYNEQFF
J gene: TRBJ2-1
V gene: TRBV9
D gene: .
clone size: .

CDR3 DNA: TGTGCCGGGCGTGGCTACACCTTC
CDR3 protein: CAGRGYTF
J gene: TRBJ1-2
V gene: TRBV2
D gene: .
clone size: once

CDR3 DNA: TGTGCCAGCAGTGATGACAGGATGCCTGGGGCCAACGTCCTGACTTTC
CDR3 protein: CASSDDRMPGANVLTF
J gene: TRBJ2-6
V gene: TRBV6-1
D gene: .
clone size: .

CDR3 DNA: TGTGCCAGCAGTGTAGCGGGAGACTTTAACAATGAGCAGTTCTTC
CDR3 protein: CASSVAGDFNNEQFF
J gene: TRBJ2-1
V gene: TRBV28
D gene: TRBD2
clone size: .

CDR3 DNA: TGTGCCAGCAGAGTCTCCGGGACAGGAGATCGAGAGACCCAGTACTTC
CDR3 protein: CASRVSGTGDRETQYF
J gene: TRBJ2-5
V gene: TRBV2
D gene: TRBD1
clone size: few

CDR3 DNA: TGTGCCAGCAGAAATCCCTCGACAGGGTCGCAGTACTTC
CDR3 protein: CASRNPSTGSQYF
J gene: TRBJ2-7
V gene: TRBV6-5
D gene: TRBD1
clone size: .

CDR3 DNA: TGCGCCAGCAGCTTGGCTTTTTATGAGCAGTTCTTC
CDR3 protein: CASSLAFYEQFF
J gene: TRBJ2-1
V gene: TRBV5-1
D gene: .
clone size: .

CDR3 DNA: TGTGCCAGCAGCCCATTGACAGGGGCGGGCACCGGGGAGCTGTTTTTT
CDR3 protein: CASSPLTGAGTGELFF
J gene: TRBJ2-2
V gene: TRBV3-1/TRBV3-2
D gene: TRBD1
clone size: .

CDR3 DNA: TGTGCCAGCAGTTGGGGTGGGGCCAACGTCCTGACTTTC
CDR3 protein: CASSWGGANVLTF
J gene: TRBJ2-6
V gene: TRBV28
D gene: .
clone size: .

CDR3 DNA: TGTGCCAGCTCACCCGCCTCACAGAACACTGAAGCTTTCTTT
CDR3 protein: CASSPASQNTEAFF
J gene: TRBJ1-1
V gene: TRBV18
D gene: .
clone size: .

CDR3 DNA: TGCGCCAGCACTTTGGACAGGGGGAGCACTGAAGCTTTCTTT
CDR3 protein: CASTLDRGSTEAFF
J gene: TRBJ1-1
V gene: TRBV5-1
D gene: TRBD1
clone size: .

CDR3 DNA: TGCAGCGTTGAGGGACAGACCGTCTCTGGCTACACCTTC
CDR3 protein: CSVEGQTVSGYTF
J gene: TRBJ1-2
V gene: TRBV29-1
D gene: TRBD1
clone size: .

CDR3 DNA: TGTGCCAGCAGTTACAAATGGGAGACCCAGTACTTC
CDR3 protein: CASSYKWETQYF
J gene: TRBJ2-5
V gene: TRBV6-6
D gene: .
clone size: .

CDR3 DNA: TGTGCCAGCAGCCTAACCGACAGTTTACGAATCTACGAGCAGTACTTC
CDR3 protein: CASSLTDSLRIYEQYF
J gene: TRBJ2-7
V gene: TRBV3-1/TRBV3-2
D gene: .
clone size: .

CDR3 DNA: TGTGCCAGCAGTTTATACCGGGACAGGGAATGGAATGAGCAGTTCTTC
CDR3 protein: CASSLYRDREWNEQFF
J gene: TRBJ2-1
V gene: TRBV28
D gene: TRBD1
clone size: .

CDR3 DNA: TGCAGTGCTAGTCTCCGGGGGGCAAATGAGCAGTTCTTC
CDR3 protein: CSASLRGANEQFF
J gene: TRBJ2-1
V gene: TRBV20-1
D gene: .
clone size: .

CDR3 DNA: TGTGCCAGCAGCCGCGGGACGGTGAACACTGAAGCTTTCTTT
CDR3 protein: CASSRGTVNTEAFF
J gene: TRBJ1-1
V gene: TRBV4-2
D gene: .
clone size: .

CDR3 DNA: TGCGCCAGCAGCTTGGTTGCGGGAGGGTACGGTGGGCAGTACTTC
CDR3 protein: CASSLVAGGYGGQYF
J gene: TRBJ2-7
V gene: TRBV5-1
D gene: TRBD2
clone size: .

CDR3 DNA: TGCGCCAGCAGCCCCCAACACCAGACAGGGTCGCCTGAAGCTTTCTTT
CDR3 protein: CASSPQHQTGSPEAFF
J gene: TRBJ1-1
V gene: TRBV4-1
D gene: TRBD1
clone size: .

CDR3 DNA: TGCGCCAGCAGCTTGATGGGGCCTGGGGAGACCCAGTACTTC
CDR3 protein: CASSLMGPGETQYF
J gene: TRBJ2-5
V gene: TRBV5-1
D gene: .
clone size: .

CDR3 DNA: TGTGCCAGCAGTGTGGGGTTTAGCTCCTACGAGCAGTACTTC
CDR3 protein: CASSVGFSSYEQYF
J gene: TRBJ2-7
V gene: TRBV2
D gene: .
clone size: few

CDR3 DNA: TGTGCCAGCTCACCCCCCAGCGGGAGATCCTACAATGAGCAGTTCTTC
CDR3 protein: CASSPPSGRSYNEQFF
J gene: TRBJ2-1
V gene: TRBV18
D gene: TRBD2
clone size: .

CDR3 DNA: TGTGCCAGTAGTGTAACAGGGCGGGACACTGAAGCTTTCTTT
CDR3 protein: CASSVTGRDTEAFF
J gene: TRBJ1-1
V gene: TRBV19
D gene: .
clone size: once

CDR3 DNA: TGTGCCAGCAGCCGGGATATTAACTATGGCTACACCTTC
CDR3 protein: CASSRDINYGYTF
J gene: TRBJ1-2
V gene: TRBV14
D gene: .
clone size: .